These T cell receptor beta chains were read from a single sample in a study of cytomegalovirus exposure and HLA in healthy donors. Sequencing was performed with immunoSEQ multiplex PCR; in TCRdb, only in-frame clones are kept and a portion is missing. The sample lists 76,000 or so clones, 94% occurring once. Sequencing was carried out using PBMCs. These receptors originate from a woman under 30 in good health and CMV-seropositive. Each CDR3 is given with its conserved first and last residue. D genes are given only for firm matches. Size tells how often a clone was seen (once, few, many) or the class of an expanded clone, and some rows leave it out.

clone_size	v_call	d_call	j_call	cdr3_aa	cdr3_nt
-	TRBV9	-	TRBJ1-5	CASSVGDSNQPQHF	TGTGCCAGCAGCGTAGGAGATAGCAATCAGCCCCAGCATTTT
-	TRBV2	TRBD1	TRBJ2-1	CASSRDRVGGNEQFF	TGTGCCAGCAGTAGGGACAGGGTAGGGGGGAATGAGCAGTTCTTC
-	TRBV6-1	TRBD1	TRBJ2-2	CASSEVRTGANTGELFF	TGTGCCAGCAGTGAAGTTAGGACAGGGGCGAACACCGGGGAGCTGTTTTTT
-	TRBV6-5	TRBD2	TRBJ2-1	CASSYGTSGEYNEQFF	TGTGCCAGCAGTTACGGGACTAGCGGAGAATACAATGAGCAGTTCTTC
-	TRBV11-3	TRBD1	TRBJ1-2	CASSFGQGAGRGGYTF	TGTGCCAGCAGCTTCGGACAGGGGGCTGGAAGAGGAGGCTACACCTTC
once	TRBV5-6	TRBD1	TRBJ1-2	CASSLDGQGAFWGGYTF	TGTGCCAGCAGCCTTGACGGACAGGGGGCGTTCTGGGGTGGCTACACCTTC
-	TRBV11-2	-	TRBJ1-6	CASSLLEGYSPLHF	TGTGCCAGCAGCTTATTGGAGGGATATTCACCCCTCCACTTT
-	TRBV4-3	-	TRBJ2-7	CASSQDPASVGDEQYF	TGCGCCAGCAGCCAAGATCCGGCCTCTGTAGGGGACGAGCAGTACTTC
-	TRBV29-1	-	TRBJ1-2	CSARDGNYGYTF	TGCAGCGCCAGAGACGGGAACTATGGCTACACCTTC
-	TRBV9	-	TRBJ1-5	CASSRTALTNQPQHF	TGTGCCAGCAGCCGGACAGCTCTTACCAATCAGCCCCAGCATTTT